This is a list of T cell receptor beta chains from one sample in a study of blood T cell repertoires in COVID-19. Clones were read by immunoSEQ multiplex PCR, and TCRdb kept only the in-frame ones, dropping some. The table has approximately 210,000 clones, 80% to 90% seen once. The material sequenced was peripheral blood. The receptors derive from a young man who had recovered from COVID-19. CDR3s include the opening cysteine and the closing phenylalanine or tryptophan.

cdr3_aa,j_call,v_call
CASSPTNQETQYF,TRBJ2-5,TRBV7-8
CASSPDSMNTEAFF,TRBJ1-1,TRBV5-1
CASRPGTGAYEQYF,TRBJ2-7,TRBV27
CASSILGASGNTIYF,TRBJ1-3,TRBV19
CAITDRVLRDTEAFF,TRBJ1-1,TRBV10-3
CAEGEHPSYEQYF,TRBJ2-7,TRBV2
CAWKGLNSGNTIYF,TRBJ1-3,TRBV30
CASSEEGRSTDTQYF,TRBJ2-3,TRBV6-4
CASRIMRHWNPITEAFF,TRBJ1-1,TRBV19
CASSLIQGAKNIQYF,TRBJ2-4,TRBV14
CASSLVTGSSYEQYF,TRBJ2-7,TRBV5-4
CASSDARASAEAFF,TRBJ1-1,TRBV18
CASSLGTSGEQYF,TRBJ2-7,TRBV7-2
CASSIRNRETQYF,TRBJ2-5,TRBV11-2
CASSPGGQETQYF,TRBJ2-5,TRBV7-9
CASSSAGSYGYTF,TRBJ1-2,TRBV5-5
CASSPPTGGTDTGELFF,TRBJ2-2,TRBV3-1/TRBV3-2
CATSRDRGRGDGYTF,TRBJ1-2,TRBV15
CASRLGMHNSPLHF,TRBJ1-6,TRBV19
CASSLVRGLTYEQYF,TRBJ2-7,TRBV7-9
CASSQDVLGQVVYEQYF,TRBJ2-7,TRBV14
CASEGAGGTGELFF,TRBJ2-2,TRBV6-5
CASSPPERGPQETQYF,TRBJ2-5,TRBV18
CASRLKVAGNQPQHF,TRBJ1-5,TRBV6-5
CAISPGWTSGGAGELFF,TRBJ2-2,TRBV10-3
CALDGGGRNSPLHF,TRBJ1-6,TRBV6-5
CASSLVADYEQYF,TRBJ2-7,TRBV5-5
CASSLRQGTTNEKLFF,TRBJ1-4,TRBV7-9
CASSPGDRGRRYEQYF,TRBJ2-7,TRBV7-6
CASSSRTGPYEQYF,TRBJ2-7,TRBV6-5
CASSWDTSSGNTIYF,TRBJ1-3,TRBV18
CASSLDGQYGYTF,TRBJ1-2,TRBV7-2
CSASYNVQPQHF,TRBJ1-5,TRBV20-1
CASSLESGANNEQFF,TRBJ2-1,TRBV5-1
CASSPNPGEEGWETQYF,TRBJ2-5,TRBV27
CASSINRNSNEQFF,TRBJ2-1,TRBV19
CASSHLLRQINQETQYF,TRBJ2-5,TRBV4-1
CASSLGRQGAQYEQYF,TRBJ2-7,TRBV27
CASSFPGTGSGYTF,TRBJ1-2,TRBV5-5
CASSHIPSGDTDTQYF,TRBJ2-3,TRBV3-1/TRBV3-2
CASSRQGAEYGYTF,TRBJ1-2,TRBV7-2
CASSSLLASEQYF,TRBJ2-7,TRBV11-2
CASSLEWGRGSSPLHF,TRBJ1-6,TRBV7-8
CATSLTPNTEAFF,TRBJ1-1,TRBV27
CATSDLRQGGYTF,TRBJ1-2,TRBV24-1
CASRKTSGGKSVDTQYF,TRBJ2-3,TRBV7-9
CASSLRLDSAYEQYF,TRBJ2-7,TRBV5-1
CATSRGTAANYGYTF,TRBJ1-2,TRBV15
CASSRDRVTGELFF,TRBJ2-2,TRBV6-5
CSASRNTEAFF,TRBJ1-1,TRBV20-1
CASSRGADRVSGNTIYF,TRBJ1-3,TRBV19
CASSPASRGTDTQYF,TRBJ2-3,TRBV6-5